Listed below are T cell receptor beta chains from one sample, sequenced in a study of T cell repertoires in cytomegalovirus infection. TCRdb fed the reads into MiXCR, producing one record per CDR3 protein. The sample shows roughly 150,000 distinct CDR3 sequences, approximately 30% of them seen only once. These TCRs are of unknown antigen specificity. Material: CD8+ T cells from cultured PBMCs, obtained from culture after CMV antigen stimulation. These receptors were taken from a human donor in good health (CMV status not recorded). Some clones in this sample may be carry-over from other donors' samples. Each CDR3 is given with its conserved first and last residue. Each record gives: clone size, D gene, J gene, V gene, CDR3 DNA, CDR3 protein. A D gene is named only where the DNA matches it firmly. Clone size is stated in some rows and not others, as once, few, many or a class when expanded.

abundance: once; d_gene: .; j_gene: TRBJ1-2; v_gene: TRBV19; CDR3nt: TGTGCCAGTAGTCCTCAGGGATCAAACTATGGCTACACCTTC; CDR3aa: CASSPQGSNYGYTF
abundance: .; d_gene: .; j_gene: TRBJ2-1; v_gene: TRBV28; CDR3nt: TGTGCCAGCAGAACCGGGTCTCCCCTATACAATGAGCAGTTCTTC; CDR3aa: CASRTGSPLYNEQFF
abundance: .; d_gene: .; j_gene: TRBJ2-4; v_gene: TRBV7-2; CDR3nt: TGTGCCAGCAGCCCCCACAGGGGACTGGCCAAAAACATTCAGTACTTC; CDR3aa: CASSPHRGLAKNIQYF
abundance: .; d_gene: .; j_gene: TRBJ2-3; v_gene: TRBV25-1; CDR3nt: TGTGCCAGCAGTGAATCCGCCTGGGATACGCAGTATTTT; CDR3aa: CASSESAWDTQYF
abundance: .; d_gene: TRBD2; j_gene: TRBJ2-1; v_gene: TRBV25-1; CDR3nt: TGTGCCAGCAGTGAATCCCACTCACCGGGACTAGCGGACAATGAGCAGTTCTTC; CDR3aa: CASSESHSPGLADNEQFF
abundance: many; d_gene: .; j_gene: TRBJ1-2; v_gene: TRBV12-3/TRBV12-4; CDR3nt: TGTGCCAGCCAATCCACTCAGTTGGGGGGCGCAATCTATGGCTACACCTTC; CDR3aa: CASQSTQLGGAIYGYTF
abundance: .; d_gene: .; j_gene: TRBJ1-3; v_gene: TRBV18; CDR3nt: TGTGCCAGCTCACCTCCCGCCGGGACCCTAAGAAGCTTTGGAAACACCATATATTTT; CDR3aa: CASSPPAGTLRSFGNTIYF
abundance: few; d_gene: .; j_gene: TRBJ2-1; v_gene: TRBV12-3/TRBV12-4; CDR3nt: TGTGCCAGCAGTTTACTGGGTGAGCAGTTCTTC; CDR3aa: CASSLLGEQFF
abundance: .; d_gene: .; j_gene: TRBJ1-1; v_gene: TRBV20-1; CDR3nt: TGCAGTGCTAGAGATCGGGGGGCGAACACTGAAGCTTTCTTT; CDR3aa: CSARDRGANTEAFF
abundance: few; d_gene: .; j_gene: TRBJ2-3; v_gene: TRBV11-2; CDR3nt: TGTGCCAGCAGCAACGGGGTTTTCACAGATACGCAGTATTTT; CDR3aa: CASSNGVFTDTQYF
abundance: many; d_gene: .; j_gene: TRBJ2-7; v_gene: TRBV4-1; CDR3nt: TGCGCCAGCAGCCAAGATCGGCGGCTCTCTGACGAGCAGTACTTC; CDR3aa: CASSQDRRLSDEQYF